These T cell receptor beta chains were read from a single sample in a study of blood T cell repertoires in COVID-19. The protocol was immunoSEQ multiplex PCR, while the TCRdb copy is restricted to in-frame clones and leaves out a portion. The sample has about 29,000 clones, 80% to 90% seen once; the top ten hold about 30%. Source material: peripheral blood. The receptors originated from an elderly woman with COVID-19, enrolled during active disease. Each CDR3 is given with its conserved first and last residue. D genes are given only for firm matches. Clone size appears in some rows only: once, few, many, or a class for an expanded clone.

D | size | J | V | DNA | CDR3
TRBD1 | . | TRBJ1-1 | TRBV11-2 | TGTGCCAGCAGCTTGGCTACAGGGGCCACTGAAGCTTTCTTT | CASSLATGATEAFF
TRBD2 | once | TRBJ2-1 | TRBV5-1 | TGCGCCAGCAGTACCGGGACTAGCGAGGCTAGTGTGCAGTTCTTC | CASSTGTSEASVQFF
TRBD2 | few | TRBJ2-5 | TRBV27 | TGTGCCAGCAGACCATTGACTAGCGGGGATCGGGAGACCCAGTACTTC | CASRPLTSGDRETQYF
. | . | TRBJ2-4 | TRBV15 | TGTGCCACCAGCAGAGATCATGGGAACAGGGCTGGAACGAGAAACATTCAGTACTTC | CATSRDHGNRAGTRNIQYF
. | . | TRBJ2-5 | TRBV7-8 | TGTGCCAGCAGCTTACGATCGGGGGAGACCCAGTACTTC | CASSLRSGETQYF
TRBD1 | . | TRBJ2-7 | TRBV25-1 | TGTGCCAGCAGACCTACCGGACAGGGTACGTGGCAGTACTTC | CASRPTGQGTWQYF
TRBD1 | once | TRBJ1-6 | TRBV15 | TGTGCCACAAGACAGGGGCGATTGGATAATTCACCCCTCCACTTT | CATRQGRLDNSPLHF
. | once | TRBJ1-1 | TRBV7-9 | TGTGCCAGCAGCTCACAGGGTACGGTGAACACTGAAGCTTTCTTT | CASSSQGTVNTEAFF
. | . | TRBJ1-2 | TRBV5-5 | TGTGCCAGCAGCCTCCTCGGTGAGAATGGCTACACCTTC | CASSLLGENGYTF
TRBD2 | . | TRBJ2-1 | TRBV10-3 | TGTGCCATCAGTGTTAGCGGGGGGGCAGGTGAGCAGTTCTTC | CAISVSGGAGEQFF
TRBD2 | . | TRBJ2-5 | TRBV27 | TGTGCCAGCAGTTTATATGGGACTAGAACCCAAGAGACCCAGTACTTC | CASSLYGTRTQETQYF
. | . | TRBJ2-6 | TRBV6-5 | TGTGCCAGCAACTCCCGGGACTCTGGGGCCAACGTCCTGACTTTC | CASNSRDSGANVLTF
. | . | TRBJ2-5 | TRBV5-6 | TGTGCCAGCAGCTACATTTTAGGGGAAGAGACCCAGTACTTC | CASSYILGEETQYF
TRBD1 | few | TRBJ1-5 | TRBV19 | TGTGCCAGTAGTTCTACAGGGGACAATCAGCCCCAGCATTTT | CASSSTGDNQPQHF
. | . | TRBJ2-3 | TRBV10-1 | TGCGCCAGCAGTGAGTCGACAGGACGAGGGGCAGATACGCAGTATTTT | CASSESTGRGADTQYF
. | . | TRBJ1-4 | TRBV27 | TGTGCCAGCAGGTCCCGCGGGATTGAAAAACTGTTTTTT | CASRSRGIEKLFF
. | . | TRBJ2-3 | TRBV27 | TGTGCCCAAACGGACAGAGGCACAGATACGCAGTATTTT | CAQTDRGTDTQYF
TRBD1 | . | TRBJ2-1 | TRBV18 | TGTGCCAGCTCAAAGCAGGGGGCGGCCTACAATGAGCAGTTCTTC | CASSKQGAAYNEQFF
. | . | TRBJ1-1 | TRBV6-2/TRBV6-3 | TGTGCCAGCAGTTTGGACAGCTTGAACACTGAAGCTTTCTTT | CASSLDSLNTEAFF
. | . | TRBJ1-2 | TRBV5-1 | TGCGCCAGCAGCTTGACAGGGCAAAACTATGGCTACACCTTC | CASSLTGQNYGYTF
TRBD2 | . | TRBJ2-3 | TRBV30 | TGTGCCTGGAGTCAGACCGGGCGGGGGGGCAGCACAGATACGCAGTATTTT | CAWSQTGRGGSTDTQYF
TRBD1 | . | TRBJ2-7 | TRBV18 | TGTGCCAGCTCCCCCCCTTCGGCAGGGGGAGCCGAGCAGTACTTC | CASSPPSAGGAEQYF
TRBD1 | once | TRBJ1-4 | TRBV7-9 | TGTGCCAGCAACTCAAATGGGGGACAGGGTGAAAAACTGTTTTTT | CASNSNGGQGEKLFF
TRBD2 | . | TRBJ2-4 | TRBV5-4 | TGTGCCTCTAATCCCGGGGGGAACAAAAACATTCAGTACTTC | CASNPGGNKNIQYF